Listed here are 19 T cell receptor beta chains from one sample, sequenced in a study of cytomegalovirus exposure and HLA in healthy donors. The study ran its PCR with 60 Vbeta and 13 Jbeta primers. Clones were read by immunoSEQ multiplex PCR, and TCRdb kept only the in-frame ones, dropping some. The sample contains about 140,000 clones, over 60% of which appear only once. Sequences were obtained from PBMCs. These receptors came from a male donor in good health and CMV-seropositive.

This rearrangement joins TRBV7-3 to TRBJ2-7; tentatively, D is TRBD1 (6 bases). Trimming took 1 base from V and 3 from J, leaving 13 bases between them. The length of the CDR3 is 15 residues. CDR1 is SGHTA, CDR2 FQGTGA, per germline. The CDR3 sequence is CASSLNSGEHYEQYF. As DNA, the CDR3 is TGTGCCAGCAGCTTAAACTCAGGGGAGCACTACGAGCAGTACTTC.

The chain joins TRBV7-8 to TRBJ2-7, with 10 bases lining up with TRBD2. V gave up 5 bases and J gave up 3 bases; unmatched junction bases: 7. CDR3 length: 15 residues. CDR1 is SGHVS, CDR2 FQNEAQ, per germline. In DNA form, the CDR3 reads TGTGCCAGCAGCACGCGGACTAGCGGTAACTACGAGCAGTACTTC. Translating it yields CASSTRTSGNYEQYF.

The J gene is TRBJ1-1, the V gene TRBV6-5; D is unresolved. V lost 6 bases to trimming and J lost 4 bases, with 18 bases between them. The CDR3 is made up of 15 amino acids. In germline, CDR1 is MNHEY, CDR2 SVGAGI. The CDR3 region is CASRRGTLLGTEAFF. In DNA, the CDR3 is TGTGCCAGCAGACGAGGAACTCTATTGGGCACTGAAGCTTTCTTT.

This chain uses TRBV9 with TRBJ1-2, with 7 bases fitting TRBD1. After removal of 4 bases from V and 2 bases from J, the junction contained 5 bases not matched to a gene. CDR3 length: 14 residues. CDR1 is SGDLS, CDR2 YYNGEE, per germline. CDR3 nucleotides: TGTGCCAGCAGCCCTATGACAGGGAACTATGGCTACACCTTC. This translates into CASSPMTGNYGYTF.

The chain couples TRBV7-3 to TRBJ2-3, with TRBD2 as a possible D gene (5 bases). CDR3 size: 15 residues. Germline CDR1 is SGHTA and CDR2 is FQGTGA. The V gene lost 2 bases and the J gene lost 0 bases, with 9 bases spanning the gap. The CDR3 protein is CASSLEGASTDTQYF. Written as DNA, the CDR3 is TGTGCCAGCAGCTTAGAGGGCGCAAGCACAGATACGCAGTATTTT.

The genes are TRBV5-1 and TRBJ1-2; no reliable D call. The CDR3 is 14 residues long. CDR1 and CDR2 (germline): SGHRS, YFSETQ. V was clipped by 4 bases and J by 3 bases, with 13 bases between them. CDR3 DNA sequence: TGCGCCAGCAGCCCCCGGGCGGAGGACTATGGCTACACCTTC. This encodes CASSPRAEDYGYTF.

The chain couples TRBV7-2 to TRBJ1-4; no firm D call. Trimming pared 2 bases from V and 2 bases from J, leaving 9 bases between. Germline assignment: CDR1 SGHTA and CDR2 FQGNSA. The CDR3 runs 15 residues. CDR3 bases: TGTGCCAGCAGCTTAAGAGGCAATACTAATGAAAAACTGTTTTTT. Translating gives CASSLRGNTNEKLFF.

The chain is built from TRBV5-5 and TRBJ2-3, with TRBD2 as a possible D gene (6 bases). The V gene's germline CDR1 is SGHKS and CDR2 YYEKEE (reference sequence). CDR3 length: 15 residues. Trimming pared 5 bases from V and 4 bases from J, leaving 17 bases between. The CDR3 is CASSPNGGSADTQYF. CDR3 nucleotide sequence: TGTGCCAGCAGTCCCAACGGGGGTAGCGCAGATACGCAGTATTTT.

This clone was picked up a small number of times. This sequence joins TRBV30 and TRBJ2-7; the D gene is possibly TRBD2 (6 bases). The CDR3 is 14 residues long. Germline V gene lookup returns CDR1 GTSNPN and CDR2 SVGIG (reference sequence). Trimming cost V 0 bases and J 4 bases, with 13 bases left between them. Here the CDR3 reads CAWSVTGVGYEQYF. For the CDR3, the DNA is TGTGCCTGGAGTGTCACGGGGGTAGGTTACGAGCAGTACTTC.

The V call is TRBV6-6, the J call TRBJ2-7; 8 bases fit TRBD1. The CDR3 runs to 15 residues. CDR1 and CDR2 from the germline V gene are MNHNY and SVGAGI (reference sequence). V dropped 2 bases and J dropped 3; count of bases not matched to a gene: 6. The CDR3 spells CASSYGSGGIYEQYF. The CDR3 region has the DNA TGTGCCAGCAGTTACGGTTCAGGGGGCATCTACGAGCAGTACTTC.

This CDR3 is CAIRRLGGEQYF. In nucleotides, the CDR3 is TGTGCCATCAGAAGGCTCGGAGGCGAGCAGTACTTC. The genes are TRBV10-3 and TRBJ2-7; the D gene is possibly TRBD2 (5 bases). Germline CDR1 and CDR2: ENHRY and SYGVKD. The CDR3 has 12 residues. V was trimmed by 6 bases and J by 6 bases, leaving 12 bases between them.

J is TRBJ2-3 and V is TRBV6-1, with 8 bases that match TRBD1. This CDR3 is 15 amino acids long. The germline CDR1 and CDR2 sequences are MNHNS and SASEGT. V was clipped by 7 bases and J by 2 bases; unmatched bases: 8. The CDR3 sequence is CASKWDRTSTDTQYF. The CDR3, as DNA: TGTGCCAGCAAGTGGGACAGGACCTCCACAGATACGCAGTATTTT.

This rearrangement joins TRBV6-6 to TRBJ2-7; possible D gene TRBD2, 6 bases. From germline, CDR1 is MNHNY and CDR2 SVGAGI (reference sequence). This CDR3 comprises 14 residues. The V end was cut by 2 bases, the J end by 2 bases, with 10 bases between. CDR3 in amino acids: CASSYLAPAYEQYF. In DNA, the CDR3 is TGTGCCAGCAGTTACCTAGCGCCCGCCTACGAGCAGTACTTC.

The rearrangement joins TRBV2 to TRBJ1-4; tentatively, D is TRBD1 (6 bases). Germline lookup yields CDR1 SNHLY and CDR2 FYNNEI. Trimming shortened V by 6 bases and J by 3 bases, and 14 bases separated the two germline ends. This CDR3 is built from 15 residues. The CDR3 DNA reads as TGTGCCAGCAGGACCGGGAGGACAGCTAATGAAAAACTGTTTTTT. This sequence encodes CASRTGRTANEKLFF.

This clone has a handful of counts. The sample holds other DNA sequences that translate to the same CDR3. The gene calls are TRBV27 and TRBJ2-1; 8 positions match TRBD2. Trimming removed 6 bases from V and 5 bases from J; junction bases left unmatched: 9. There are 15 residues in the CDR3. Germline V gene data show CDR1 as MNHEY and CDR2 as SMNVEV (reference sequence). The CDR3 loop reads CASSPGLAGHNEQFF. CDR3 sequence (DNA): TGTGCCAGCAGCCCTGGCCTAGCGGGCCACAATGAGCAGTTCTTC.

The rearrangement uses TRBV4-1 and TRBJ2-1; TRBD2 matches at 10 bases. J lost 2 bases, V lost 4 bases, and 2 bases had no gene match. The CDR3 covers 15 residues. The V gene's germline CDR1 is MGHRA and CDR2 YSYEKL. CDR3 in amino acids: CASSLTSGAYNEQFF. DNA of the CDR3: TGCGCCAGCAGCCTCACTAGCGGGGCCTACAATGAGCAGTTCTTC.

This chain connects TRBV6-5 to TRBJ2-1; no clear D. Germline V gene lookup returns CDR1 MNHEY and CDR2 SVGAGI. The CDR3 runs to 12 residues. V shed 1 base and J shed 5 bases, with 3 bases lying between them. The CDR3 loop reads CASSYLNNEQFF. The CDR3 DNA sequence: TGTGCCAGCAGTTACTTAAACAATGAGCAGTTCTTC.

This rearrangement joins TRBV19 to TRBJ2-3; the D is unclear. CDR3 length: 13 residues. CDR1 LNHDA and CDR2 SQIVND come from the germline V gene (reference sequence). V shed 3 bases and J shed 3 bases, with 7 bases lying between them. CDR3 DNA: TGTGCCAGTAGTATGAGAGGTACAGATACGCAGTATTTT. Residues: CASSMRGTDTQYF.

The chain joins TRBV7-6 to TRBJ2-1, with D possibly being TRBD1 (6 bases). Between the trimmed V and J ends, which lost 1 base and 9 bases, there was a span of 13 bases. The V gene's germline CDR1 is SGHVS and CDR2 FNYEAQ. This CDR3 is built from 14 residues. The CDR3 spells CASSLGLGAIEQFF. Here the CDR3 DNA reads TGTGCCAGCAGCTTAGGTCTGGGGGCGATTGAGCAGTTCTTC. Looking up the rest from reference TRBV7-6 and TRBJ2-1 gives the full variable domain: GAGVSQSPRYKVTKRGQDVALRCDPISGHVSLYWYRQALGQGPEFLTYFNYEAQQDKSGLPNDRFSAERPEGSISTLTIQRTEQRDSAMYRCASSLGLGAIEQFFGPGTRLTVL.